These T cell receptor beta chains were read from a single sample in a study of shared clonotypes between healthy human individuals. The table came from immunoSEQ multiplex PCR; TCRdb's copy has only in-frame clones and leaves some out. The sample lists millions of clones, approximately 95% occurring once. Sequencing was performed on naive CD4+ T cells from PBMCs. These receptors all come from a man between 18 and 35 years old in good health. Some clones in this sample may be carry-over from other donors' samples. Each CDR3 is given with its conserved first and last residue. D genes are given only for firm matches. Rows may omit the clone size; those that give it use once, few, many or a size class.

d_call: -
v_call: TRBV29-1
j_call: TRBJ1-2
clone_size: -
cdr3_aa: CSVGNDGNGYTF
cdr3_nt: TGCAGCGTGGGCAATGATGGTAATGGCTACACCTTC

d_call: -
v_call: TRBV29-1
j_call: TRBJ2-3
clone_size: -
cdr3_aa: CSVVPSLAPDTQYF
cdr3_nt: TGCAGCGTTGTCCCGTCACTAGCTCCAGATACGCAGTATTTT

d_call: -
v_call: TRBV28
j_call: TRBJ2-6
clone_size: -
cdr3_aa: CASSFEGFGANVLTF
cdr3_nt: TGTGCCAGCAGTTTTGAGGGCTTTGGGGCCAACGTCCTGACTTTC

d_call: -
v_call: TRBV6-5
j_call: TRBJ1-5
clone_size: -
cdr3_aa: CASSYSAGNQPQHF
cdr3_nt: TGTGCCAGCAGTTACTCAGCAGGCAATCAGCCCCAGCATTTT

d_call: TRBD1
v_call: TRBV28
j_call: TRBJ2-1
clone_size: -
cdr3_aa: CASSPRDRPYNEQFF
cdr3_nt: TGTGCCAGCAGCCCCCGGGACAGACCCTACAATGAGCAGTTCTTC

d_call: TRBD1
v_call: TRBV2
j_call: TRBJ1-4
clone_size: -
cdr3_aa: CASTEGYRTGGEKLFF
cdr3_nt: TGTGCCAGCACCGAAGGGTATCGGACAGGTGGTGAAAAACTGTTTTTT

d_call: -
v_call: TRBV2
j_call: TRBJ2-6
clone_size: -
cdr3_aa: CASSDGHSGANVLTF
cdr3_nt: TGTGCCAGCAGTGATGGACACTCTGGGGCCAACGTCCTGACTTTC

d_call: -
v_call: TRBV5-1
j_call: TRBJ2-1
clone_size: -
cdr3_aa: CALPDMNEQFF
cdr3_nt: TGCGCGCTCCCGGATATGAATGAGCAGTTCTTC

d_call: -
v_call: TRBV19
j_call: TRBJ2-7
clone_size: -
cdr3_aa: CASSPRTPKGPREQYF
cdr3_nt: TGTGCCAGTAGTCCGCGGACGCCGAAGGGGCCGAGGGAGCAGTACTTC

d_call: TRBD1
v_call: TRBV2
j_call: TRBJ1-3
clone_size: -
cdr3_aa: CASSRQGAAGNTIYF
cdr3_nt: TGTGCCAGCAGCAGACAGGGGGCGGCTGGAAACACCATATATTTT

d_call: TRBD1
v_call: TRBV28
j_call: TRBJ2-7
clone_size: -
cdr3_aa: CASSLGVGTAFYEQYF
cdr3_nt: TGTGCCAGCAGCTTGGGGGTCGGGACAGCCTTCTACGAGCAGTACTTC

d_call: -
v_call: TRBV5-4
j_call: TRBJ1-2
clone_size: -
cdr3_aa: CASSPTTGTYGYTF
cdr3_nt: TGTGCCAGCAGCCCTACCACGGGTACCTATGGCTACACCTTC

d_call: -
v_call: TRBV7-2
j_call: TRBJ2-7
clone_size: -
cdr3_aa: CASSLAGRASYEQYF
cdr3_nt: TGTGCCAGCAGCTTAGCGGGTCGGGCTTCCTACGAGCAGTACTTC

d_call: -
v_call: TRBV18
j_call: TRBJ2-3
clone_size: -
cdr3_aa: CASSPSGTDTQYF
cdr3_nt: TGTGCCAGCTCTCCCTCGGGCACAGATACGCAGTATTTT

d_call: TRBD1
v_call: TRBV9
j_call: TRBJ1-2
clone_size: -
cdr3_aa: CASSGGTDYGYTF
cdr3_nt: TGTGCCAGCAGCGGTGGGACAGACTATGGCTACACCTTC

d_call: -
v_call: TRBV28
j_call: TRBJ1-1
clone_size: -
cdr3_aa: CASSLIIGAANTEAFF
cdr3_nt: TGTGCCAGCAGTTTAATCATTGGGGCTGCGAACACTGAAGCTTTCTTT

d_call: -
v_call: TRBV28
j_call: TRBJ1-2
clone_size: -
cdr3_aa: CASSFAGGYTF
cdr3_nt: TGTGCCAGCAGTTTTGCGGGTGGCTACACCTTC

d_call: TRBD2
v_call: TRBV28
j_call: TRBJ2-2
clone_size: -
cdr3_aa: CASRTDPSRLAGDHGELFF
cdr3_nt: TGTGCCAGCAGGACCGATCCATCTAGACTAGCGGGAGATCACGGGGAGCTGTTTTTT

d_call: TRBD1
v_call: TRBV28
j_call: TRBJ1-5
clone_size: -
cdr3_aa: CASSPLFPGQGTQRTNQPQHF
cdr3_nt: TGTGCCAGCAGTCCCCTATTCCCGGGACAGGGGACCCAAAGGACGAATCAGCCCCAGCATTTT

d_call: -
v_call: TRBV7-3
j_call: TRBJ2-6
clone_size: -
cdr3_aa: CASSPRSGANVLTF
cdr3_nt: TGTGCCAGCAGCCCCAGATCTGGGGCCAACGTCCTGACTTTC

d_call: TRBD2
v_call: TRBV11-3
j_call: TRBJ2-3
clone_size: -
cdr3_aa: CASSLGLAATDTQYF
cdr3_nt: TGTGCCAGCAGCCTCGGACTAGCGGCCACAGATACGCAGTATTTT

d_call: TRBD1
v_call: TRBV5-4
j_call: TRBJ1-1
clone_size: few
cdr3_aa: CASTQGTENTEAFF
cdr3_nt: TGTGCCAGCACCCAAGGGACAGAGAACACTGAAGCTTTCTTT

d_call: -
v_call: TRBV5-1
j_call: TRBJ2-5
clone_size: once
cdr3_aa: CASSLETGQETQYF
cdr3_nt: TGCGCCAGCAGCTTGGAGACGGGGCAAGAGACCCAGTACTTC

d_call: -
v_call: TRBV5-1
j_call: TRBJ2-7
clone_size: -
cdr3_aa: CASSLYGNYRGEQYF
cdr3_nt: TGCGCCAGCAGCTTGTATGGCAACTATAGGGGAGAGCAGTACTTC

d_call: -
v_call: TRBV27
j_call: TRBJ1-2
clone_size: -
cdr3_aa: CASRSPSGSYGYTF
cdr3_nt: TGTGCCAGCAGGAGTCCATCGGGGAGCTATGGCTACACCTTC

d_call: TRBD1
v_call: TRBV29-1
j_call: TRBJ1-1
clone_size: once
cdr3_aa: CSVDPLGGGNTEAFF
cdr3_nt: TGCAGCGTTGACCCCCTGGGAGGGGGCAACACTGAAGCTTTCTTT

d_call: -
v_call: TRBV5-4
j_call: TRBJ2-7
clone_size: -
cdr3_aa: CASSGVDTYEQYF
cdr3_nt: TGTGCCAGCAGCGGGGTTGATACCTACGAGCAGTACTTC

d_call: TRBD2
v_call: TRBV6-5
j_call: TRBJ2-7
clone_size: -
cdr3_aa: CASSYSSGRAEEQYF
cdr3_nt: TGTGCCAGCAGTTACTCTAGCGGGAGGGCCGAGGAGCAGTACTTC

d_call: -
v_call: TRBV4-1
j_call: TRBJ2-3
clone_size: -
cdr3_aa: CASSQDLGGFATFTDTQYF
cdr3_nt: TGCGCCAGCAGCCAAGATCTTGGCGGGTTCGCCACCTTCACAGATACGCAGTATTTT

d_call: -
v_call: TRBV28
j_call: TRBJ1-1
clone_size: -
cdr3_aa: CASKSAQTEAFF
cdr3_nt: TGTGCCAGCAAATCGGCGCAGACTGAAGCTTTCTTT

d_call: TRBD1
v_call: TRBV11-2
j_call: TRBJ2-7
clone_size: -
cdr3_aa: CASSPGQGSYEQYF
cdr3_nt: TGTGCCAGCAGCCCAGGACAGGGTTCCTACGAGCAGTACTTC

d_call: TRBD1
v_call: TRBV19
j_call: TRBJ2-7
clone_size: -
cdr3_aa: CASSIRDSSYEQYF
cdr3_nt: TGTGCCAGTAGTATCCGGGACAGCTCCTACGAGCAGTACTTC

d_call: TRBD2
v_call: TRBV5-1
j_call: TRBJ2-3
clone_size: -
cdr3_aa: CASSLGTSGRRADTQYF
cdr3_nt: TGCGCCAGCAGCCTAGGGACTAGCGGGAGGAGGGCAGATACGCAGTATTTT

d_call: -
v_call: TRBV7-9
j_call: TRBJ1-5
clone_size: -
cdr3_aa: CASSPDRIYQPQHF
cdr3_nt: TGTGCCAGCAGCCCCGACAGAATTTATCAGCCCCAGCATTTT

d_call: -
v_call: TRBV25-1
j_call: TRBJ2-1
clone_size: -
cdr3_aa: CASGPYRAHYNEQFF
cdr3_nt: TGTGCCAGCGGTCCGTACAGGGCCCACTACAATGAGCAGTTCTTC

d_call: TRBD1
v_call: TRBV7-6
j_call: TRBJ2-7
clone_size: -
cdr3_aa: CATSVGTDSSYEQYF
cdr3_nt: TGTGCCACCAGTGTTGGGACAGACAGCTCCTACGAGCAGTACTTC

d_call: TRBD2
v_call: TRBV29-1
j_call: TRBJ2-3
clone_size: -
cdr3_aa: CSVETGLAGNRGGTDTQYF
cdr3_nt: TGCAGCGTTGAGACGGGACTAGCGGGAAACCGTGGGGGCACAGATACGCAGTATTTT

d_call: TRBD2
v_call: TRBV7-3
j_call: TRBJ2-7
clone_size: -
cdr3_aa: CASSLTLAGGPKEQYF
cdr3_nt: TGTGCCAGCAGCCTCACCTTAGCGGGAGGGCCTAAAGAGCAGTACTTC

d_call: TRBD1
v_call: TRBV6-6
j_call: TRBJ1-2
clone_size: -
cdr3_aa: CASRPGQGGYGYTF
cdr3_nt: TGTGCCAGCAGACCCGGACAGGGGGGCTATGGCTACACCTTC

d_call: -
v_call: TRBV6-1
j_call: TRBJ1-1
clone_size: few
cdr3_aa: CASSGRFVGTEAFF
cdr3_nt: TGTGCCAGCAGTGGTAGGTTTGTAGGCACTGAAGCTTTCTTT

d_call: -
v_call: TRBV6-5
j_call: TRBJ1-1
clone_size: -
cdr3_aa: CASSYEGLSTEAFF
cdr3_nt: TGTGCCAGCAGTTACGAGGGGCTTAGCACTGAAGCTTTCTTT

d_call: -
v_call: TRBV6-1
j_call: TRBJ2-7
clone_size: -
cdr3_aa: CASSEALRGSYEQYF
cdr3_nt: TGTGCCAGCAGTGAAGCCCTCAGGGGCTCCTACGAGCAGTACTTC

d_call: TRBD2
v_call: TRBV6-1
j_call: TRBJ2-1
clone_size: -
cdr3_aa: CASSEAVAGTSKGEQFF
cdr3_nt: TGTGCCAGCAGTGAAGCGGTAGCCGGGACTAGTAAAGGTGAGCAGTTCTTC

d_call: TRBD2
v_call: TRBV2
j_call: TRBJ2-7
clone_size: -
cdr3_aa: CASSVTSGAYEQYF
cdr3_nt: TGTGCCAGCAGTGTGACTAGCGGAGCTTACGAGCAGTACTTC

d_call: -
v_call: TRBV11-2
j_call: TRBJ1-2
clone_size: -
cdr3_aa: CASRWGANYGYTF
cdr3_nt: TGTGCCAGTAGGTGGGGAGCTAACTATGGCTACACTTTC

d_call: -
v_call: TRBV10-2
j_call: TRBJ2-1
clone_size: once
cdr3_aa: CASSEGPPGQTGRNEQFF
cdr3_nt: TGCGCCAGCAGTGAAGGCCCGCCCGGACAGACAGGCCGCAATGAGCAGTTCTTC